Shown below are 2 T cell receptor beta chains from a single sample sequenced in a study of blood T cell repertoires in COVID-19. Repertoires were generated with immunoSEQ multiplex PCR, while TCRdb's copy carries only in-frame clones and drops some. The sample has 170,000 or so clones, 70% to 90% seen once. The sequenced material came from peripheral blood. The receptors were sampled from a man between 18 and 29 years old who had recovered from COVID-19.

On this clone itself: The sample holds other DNA sequences that translate to the same CDR3. The chain recombines TRBV9 with TRBJ1-1; D remains ambiguous. Looked up from germline, CDR1 is SGDLS and CDR2 is YYNGEE. CDR3 length: 13 amino acids. V lost 3 bases, J lost 1 base, and 7 bases lay in between. CDR3 sequence (DNA): TGTGCCAGCAGCGCGGACTCGAACACTGAAGCTTTCTTT. Translated: CASSADSNTEAFF.

In its sample, this clone was seen once. V gene TRBV9 combines with J gene TRBJ1-1; D is possibly TRBD1 (5 bases). CDR1 SGDLS and CDR2 YYNGEE come from the germline V gene. The germline V and J ends were trimmed by 0 bases and 1 base, with 7 bases remaining between them. The CDR3 totals 14 residues. In DNA form, the CDR3 reads TGTGCCAGCAGCGTAGCCGACAGGAACACTGAAGCTTTCTTT. This sequence encodes CASSVADRNTEAFF.